This is a list of T cell receptor beta chains from one sample in a study of T-cell memory formation after mild COVID-19. TCRdb itself ran the 5' RACE reads through MiXCR, one entry per CDR3 protein. The sample includes around 420,000 distinct CDR3 sequences, 20% to 25% of them seen just once. The source material was PBMCs or a T cell subset sorted from them (not recorded which). The receptors shown here come from an adult woman who had mild COVID-19 (a few samples of this study predate the infection). Cell type and time point are not known. Each CDR3 is given with its conserved first and last residue. D genes are given only for firm matches. The size entry is marked missing in some rows and otherwise reads once, few, many or a size class.

abundance	v_gene	j_gene	d_gene	CDR3aa	CDR3nt
once	TRBV6-2/TRBV6-3	TRBJ2-7	TRBD2	CASSYSRVLAGPNSYEQYF	TGTGCCAGCAGTTACTCGAGGGTCCTAGCGGGTCCCAACTCATACGAGCAGTACTTC
.	TRBV12-3/TRBV12-4	TRBJ1-5	TRBD1	CASSPNRGFEPQHF	TGTGCCAGCAGTCCAAACAGGGGCTTTGAGCCCCAGCATTTT
few	TRBV27	TRBJ1-2	.	CASRTGLYGYTF	TGTGCCAGCAGAACAGGGCTCTATGGCTACACCTTC
few	TRBV28	TRBJ1-1	TRBD1	CASSFLGQGAFF	TGTGCCAGCAGTTTTTTAGGACAGGGTGCTTTCTTT
.	TRBV6-5	TRBJ2-3	TRBD2	CASSYGLAGSDTQYF	TGTGCCAGCAGTTACGGGCTAGCGGGGTCAGATACGCAGTATTTT
few	TRBV6-6	TRBJ2-7	TRBD1	CASSPDRVNRYEQYF	TGTGCCAGCAGTCCTGACAGGGTTAATCGATACGAGCAGTACTTC
few	TRBV6-5	TRBJ2-7	TRBD2	CASSFLPLTSGAYEQYF	TGTGCCAGCAGCTTCCTCCCTCTGACTAGCGGGGCCTACGAGCAGTACTTC
many	TRBV24-1	TRBJ2-1	TRBD1	CATSDLGDSNEQFF	TGTGCCACCAGTGATTTAGGGGACAGCAATGAGCAGTTCTTC
.	TRBV7-9	TRBJ2-1	.	CASSLEDYNEQFF	TGTGCCAGCAGCTTAGAGGACTACAATGAGCAGTTCTTC
.	TRBV10-2	TRBJ1-4	.	CASRNPGTDEKLFF	TGCGCCAGCAGGAACCCCGGGACGGATGAAAAACTGTTTTTT
few	TRBV12-3/TRBV12-4	TRBJ2-5	.	CASSFLRGQKGETQYF	TGTGCCAGCAGTTTTTTGCGGGGACAGAAGGGGGAGACCCAGTACTTC
few	TRBV2	TRBJ2-2	.	CASSAMGYQNTGELFF	TGTGCCAGCAGTGCGATGGGCTACCAGAACACCGGGGAGCTGTTTTTT
few	TRBV7-8	TRBJ1-4	.	CASSSRETNEKLFF	TGTGCCAGCAGCTCCAGGGAGACTAATGAAAAACTGTTTTTT
few	TRBV27	TRBJ2-3	TRBD2	CASSILSGGTDTQYF	TGTGCCAGCAGTATCCTTAGCGGGGGCACAGATACGCAGTATTTT
.	TRBV6-6	TRBJ2-7	.	CASSLLPGFSYEQYF	TGTGCCAGCAGTCTCCTCCCCGGATTCTCCTACGAGCAGTACTTC
few	TRBV15	TRBJ1-5	.	CATSRGDSHQPQHF	TGTGCCACCAGCAGAGGGGATTCTCATCAGCCCCAGCATTTT
few	TRBV12-3/TRBV12-4	TRBJ2-5	.	CASSPRGAETQYF	TGTGCCAGCAGTCCCCGGGGGGCGGAGACCCAGTACTTC
few	TRBV20-1	TRBJ1-1	TRBD1	CSARRGQGWATEAFF	TGCAGTGCTAGAAGGGGACAGGGGTGGGCCACTGAAGCTTTCTTT
.	TRBV14	TRBJ1-2	.	CASSQDRGLSDGYTF	TGTGCCAGCAGCCAAGATAGAGGGCTGAGTGATGGCTACACCTTC
.	TRBV7-2	TRBJ2-3	TRBD2	CASSPNSVAGASTDTQYF	TGTGCCAGCAGCCCGAATTCGGTAGCGGGAGCCTCCACAGATACGCAGTATTTT
.	TRBV5-1	TRBJ1-2	TRBD1	CASSSTGTEDTF	TGCGCCAGCAGCTCCACCGGGACAGAGGACACCTTC
.	TRBV7-9	TRBJ2-7	TRBD1	CASSSLADRLYEQYF	TGTGCCAGCAGCTCTCTCGCGGACAGGCTCTACGAGCAGTACTTC
.	TRBV6-5	TRBJ2-7	TRBD2	CASTNREVGREQYF	TGTGCCAGCACTAACCGGGAGGTTGGGCGCGAGCAGTACTTC
.	TRBV5-1	TRBJ1-2	.	CASSLAPSGGTYGYTF	TGCGCCAGCAGCTTGGCCCCCAGCGGGGGAACCTATGGCTACACCTTC
.	TRBV9	TRBJ2-1	.	CASSVADRNEQFF	TGTGCCAGCAGCGTAGCGGACCGGAATGAGCAGTTCTTC
few	TRBV27	TRBJ2-1	TRBD1	CASSLYSDRTLDEQFF	TGTGCCAGCAGTTTATACTCGGACAGGACCCTGGATGAGCAGTTCTTC
.	TRBV5-1	TRBJ2-3	.	CASSFRQSTDTQYF	TGCGCCAGCAGCTTCAGACAAAGCACAGATACGCAGTATTTT
.	TRBV12-3/TRBV12-4	TRBJ1-6	.	CASSLGSGNSPLHF	TGTGCCAGCAGTTTAGGGTCAGGAAATTCACCCCTCCACTTT